The 19 T cell receptor beta chains reported below all come from one sample, sequenced in a study of tumor-infiltrating lymphocytes in primary liver carcinoma (dated by TCRdb to about 2017). RNA from unsorted whole blood was extracted with TRIzol reagent, and germline DNA was obtained with the DNeasy Blood & Tissue kit. The data were produced on an Illumina HiSeq 2500. Using a constant-region primer and ProtoScript II reverse transcriptase, TCRbeta-specific cDNA was reverse-transcribed from 500 ng total RNA. Three nested multiplex PCR rounds, following a slightly modified ARM-PCR procedure, were used to build the TCRbeta libraries. Each of the first two PCR rounds ran for around 10 cycles using multiplex TRBV1-TRBV30 forward primers together with a Cbeta reverse primer. The public reads were quality trimmed at Q25 with fastp and then assembled into clones with MiXCR by TCRdb, keeping productive beta chains. Each entry is one CDR3 protein sequence, shown with its most common DNA and genes. The sample records 250,000 to 350,000 distinct CDR3 sequences, 50% to 75% of which are singletons. The ten largest account for about 15% of the sample.

Sequenced: peripheral blood. The receptors come from a woman between 25 and 40 years old with primary liver carcinoma and hepatitis B virus infection.

On this clonotype itself: A much larger clonotype is one base distant, so this may be a read error. The chain uses TRBV12-3 or TRBV12-4 and TRBJ1-5; tentatively, D is TRBD1 (6 bases). With 5 bases removed from V and 6 bases from J, the gap between germline ends came to 14 bases. This CDR3 contains 14 residues. For the CDR3, the DNA is TGTGCCAGCAGTACCACAGGGACTTTTCAGCCCCAGCATTTT. Encoded protein: CASSTTGTFQPQHF.

In DNA, the CDR3 is TGTGCCAGCAGCTCCCAAATAGCCCCCCCATTTTGGGATACGCAGTATTTT. Translation gives CASSSQIAPPFWDTQYF. This rearrangement joins TRBV13 to TRBJ2-3, with D unclear. This CDR3 is built from 17 residues. CDR1 PRHDT and CDR2 FYEKMQ come from the germline V gene (reference sequence). V lost 4 bases and J lost 6, with 23 bases in between.

The V gene is TRBV5-1, the J gene TRBJ2-3; 9 nucleotides align to TRBD1. The CDR3 is made up of 17 amino acids. V lost 4 bases to trimming and J lost 6 bases; unmatched junction nucleotides: 15. CDR1 is SGHRS, CDR2 YFSETQ, per germline. DNA of the CDR3: TGCGCCAGCAGCAAAGAGCAGACAGGGGGTAAAGGGGATACGCAGTATTTT. Amino acids: CASSKEQTGGKGDTQYF.

The chain is built from TRBV7-8 and TRBJ1-1; D gene ambiguous. Looked up from germline, CDR1 is SGHVS and CDR2 is FQNEAQ. V gave up 0 bases and J gave up 4 bases, with 12 bases separating them. The CDR3 covers 15 residues. CDR3 bases: TGTGCCAGCAGCTTAGCCGACCGAGGAGCCACTGAAGCTTTCTTT. Residues: CASSLADRGATEAFF.

On this clonotype itself: A much larger clone differs from this one at a single base, so this may be a read error. The chain uses TRBV12-3 or TRBV12-4 and TRBJ2-7; 8 bases line up with TRBD1. The CDR3 extends over 12 amino acids. The DNA for the CDR3 is TGTGTCAGCAATCAGGGGGCCCACGAGCAGTACTTC. It codes for CVSNQGAHEQYF.

With regard to this clonotype: The junction departs from the called germline gene at one end, perhaps through a read error. This rearrangement joins TRBV11-2 to TRBJ1-6; D is ambiguous. From germline, CDR1 is SGHAT and CDR2 FQNNGV. This CDR3 is built from 16 residues. CDR3 in DNA: TGTGTCAGCAGCCCGGGTTTCGGAACCTATAATTCACTCCTCCACTTT. It yields the protein CVSSPGFGTYNSLLHF.

There are a few counts of this clonotype. The chain couples TRBV10-3 to TRBJ2-7, with no clear D. Germline CDR1 is ENHRY and CDR2 is SYGVKD. V was shortened by 9 bases and J by 2 bases, with 11 bases between the two germline ends. The CDR3 is 12 amino acids. CDR3 bases: TGTGCCATAGCAGGTCTCCCCTACGAGCAGTACTTC. Encoded protein: CAIAGLPYEQYF.

Worth noting for this clonotype: One base away lies a much larger clone, so this may be a sequencing read error. The genes are TRBV6-5 and TRBJ1-3, with D possibly being TRBD1 (5 bases). This CDR3 spans 14 amino acids. CDR1 MNHEY and CDR2 SVGAGI come from the germline V gene. The DNA for the CDR3 is TGTGCCAGCAGGGCAGGGTCCTCTGGAAACACCACATATTTT. Translated, it gives CASRAGSSGNTTYF.

To note about this clonotype: The junction departs from the called germline gene at one end, perhaps through a read error. The chain couples TRBV11-2 to TRBJ2-7, with D hard to call. The CDR3 length is 12 residues. The germline V gene has CDR1 SGHAT and CDR2 FQNNGV. The chain's CDR3 is CASSSVAYEQYF. The CDR3 DNA reads TGCGCCAGCAGTTCAGTAGCCTACGAGCAGTACTTC.

This chain uses TRBV29-1 with TRBJ1-2; 7 nucleotides match TRBD1. This CDR3 has 15 amino acids. Germline CDR1 reads SQVTM; CDR2 reads ANQGSEA. Trimming removed 6 bases from V and 10 bases from J; junction bases left unmatched: 20. The CDR3 DNA sequence: TGCAGCGTAGCAGCCACCGGGACAGCGGGTCTTGACTACACCTTC. Amino acid sequence: CSVAATGTAGLDYTF.

The gene calls are TRBV30 and TRBJ1-6; D remains unclear. V was shortened by 0 bases and J by 7 bases, with 7 bases between the two germline ends. There are 13 residues in the CDR3. Germline V gives CDR1 GTSNPN, CDR2 SVGIG (reference sequence). The CDR3 bases are TGTGCCTGGAGTGTAATCTGGAATTCACCCCTCCACTTT. It translates to CAWSVIWNSPLHF.

With regard to this clonotype: Just one base apart from a much larger clone, this may be a read error. This chain links TRBV4-2 with TRBJ1-2; D gene unclear. The CDR3 extends over 14 amino acids. Germline V gene sequence: CDR1 LGHNA, CDR2 YNFKEQ. CDR3 loop: CVSSQGMTGDGYTF. The DNA for the CDR3 is TGTGTCAGCAGCCAAGGAATGACTGGGGATGGCTACACCTTC.

In the case of this clonotype: The junction shows a germline mismatch at one end, possibly a read error. The chain links TRBV7-8 to TRBJ2-5; the match to TRBD2 covers 10 bases. The CDR3 loop spans 19 amino acids. CDR1 SGHVS and CDR2 FQNEAQ come from the germline V gene. Here the CDR3 reads CDSSLASATTSGVKETQYF. CDR3 in DNA: TGTGACAGCAGCTTAGCGTCCGCCACAACTAGCGGGGTTAAAGAGACCCAGTACTTC.

The rearrangement uses TRBV28 and TRBJ2-1; 14 bases align to TRBD2. CDR3 size: 20 residues. Germline assignment: CDR1 MDHEN and CDR2 SYDVKM. The junction had 23 bases not matched to a gene; V was cut back by 3 bases and J by 13 bases. The CDR3 protein is CASSLGFPGLAGAQGGGQFF. CDR3 DNA sequence: TGTGCCAGCAGTTTGGGGTTCCCGGGACTAGCGGGAGCGCAAGGGGGCGGTCAGTTCTTC. The full variable domain, in which reference TRBV28 and TRBJ2-1 provide the parts outside the CDR3, is DVKVTQSSRYLVKRTGEKVFLECVQDMDHENMFWYRQDPGLGLRLIYFSYDVKMKEKGDIPEGYSVSREKKERFSLILESASTNQTSMYLCASSLGFPGLAGAQGGGQFFGPGTRLTVL.

This clonotype appeared a few times. The chain is built from TRBV5-6 and TRBJ1-5; perhaps TRBD1 as D (5 bases). V lost 4 bases and J lost 6, with 14 bases in between. Looked up from germline, CDR1 is SGHDT and CDR2 is YYEEEE. This CDR3 spans 14 amino acids. The CDR3 DNA reads as TGTGCCAGCAGCCTCCTGGGGGTCGGTCAGCCCCAGCATTTT. It encodes CASSLLGVGQPQHF.

This clonotype came up many times. The J gene is TRBJ2-2, the V gene TRBV11-2; 10 nucleotides match TRBD2. J gave up 5 bases and V 3 bases, and 3 bases lay outside the gene matches. The CDR3 runs to 15 residues. Looked up from germline, CDR1 is SGHAT and CDR2 is FQNNGV. Written as DNA, the CDR3 is TGTGCCAGCAGCTTCACTAGCGGGAAAACCGGGGAGCTGTTTTTT. Translation: CASSFTSGKTGELFF.

This clonotype has a single count. This chain uses TRBV12-3 or TRBV12-4 with TRBJ2-2; no clear D. V lost 7 bases, J lost 7 bases, and 10 bases lay in between. The CDR3 length is 12 residues. CDR3: CASISMGGELFF. DNA of the CDR3: TGTGCCAGCATTAGTATGGGCGGGGAGCTGTTTTTT.

As regards this clonotype: A junction boundary mismatches the germline segment, possibly from a read error. The chain links TRBV5-6 to TRBJ2-7; 7 bases align to TRBD1. CDR1 is SGHDT and CDR2 is YYEEEE in the germline V gene. The CDR3 consists of 12 residues. The CDR3 reads CTSSSGQYEQYF. In DNA, the CDR3 is TGTACCAGCAGCTCGGGACAGTACGAGCAGTACTTC.

With regard to this clonotype: One base away lies a much larger clone, so this may be a sequencing read error. The chain links TRBV28 to TRBJ1-1; the D is unclear. Trimming removed 4 bases from V and 1 base from J, with 7 bases in between. This CDR3 is 13 amino acids long. Germline assignment: CDR1 MDHEN and CDR2 SYDVKM. The CDR3 DNA reads TGTGCCAGCAGTTCTCGAAGGAACACTGAAGCTTTCTTT. Residues: CASSSRRNTEAFF.